Listed here are 30 T cell receptor beta chains from one sample, sequenced in a study of siplizumab effects on memory and regulatory T cells. Clones were sequenced by immunoSEQ multiplex PCR, and TCRdb holds only the in-frame ones, with some missing. The data hold 100,000 or so clones, with around 95% observed a single time. What was sequenced was non-Treg CD4+ T cells sorted from blood. The receptors derive from a human donor in good health.

In this sample, this clone turned up a few times. The genes are TRBV6-5 and TRBJ1-2; TRBD1 matches at 7 bases. Germline V gives CDR1 MNHEY, CDR2 SVGAGI. CDR3 length equals 13 residues. Trimming removed 5 bases from V and 6 bases from J; junction bases left unmatched: 6. This CDR3 reads CASSGLGGDGYTF. In DNA, the CDR3 is TGTGCCAGCAGTGGGTTAGGGGGCGATGGCTACACCTTC.

The rearrangement links TRBV2 to TRBJ1-5; no definite D call. The CDR3 totals 13 residues. The germline V gene has CDR1 SNHLY and CDR2 FYNNEI. V shed 7 bases and J shed 2 bases, with 9 bases lying between them. The CDR3 spells CASKDGGNQPQHF. CDR3 nucleotides: TGTGCCAGCAAGGACGGAGGCAATCAGCCCCAGCATTTT.

Concerning this clone itself: At one of its ends the junction is not consistent with the germline gene, which may arise from a read error. Other nucleotide sequences from this sample produce the same CDR3. The genes are TRBV6-6 and TRBJ2-7; 8 bases fit TRBD2. The germline gives CDR1 MNHNY, CDR2 SVGAGI (reference sequence). This CDR3 comprises 15 residues. The CDR3 DNA reads as TGTGCCAGCAGTTACGAGCGGGGGAGCTCCTACGAGCAATACTTC. Amino acids: CASSYERGSSYEQYF.

The V and J genes are TRBV7-6 and TRBJ1-4, with D perhaps TRBD1 (5 bases). CDR1 is SGHVS and CDR2 is FNYEAQ in the germline V gene. This CDR3 is 16 amino acids long. V dropped 2 bases and J dropped 4 bases, with 14 bases sitting between them. The CDR3 DNA reads as TGTGCCAGCAGCTTACAACAGGCCACAAGTAATGAAAAACTGTTTTTT. Residues: CASSLQQATSNEKLFF.

The V gene is TRBV11-2, the J gene TRBJ1-2, with TRBD1 matching 8 bases. Germline V CDR1 and CDR2: SGHAT, FQNNGV. V dropped 3 bases and J dropped 8; count of bases not matched to a gene: 8. The CDR3 loop spans 14 amino acids. The CDR3 sequence: CASSFGPTGAGYTF. CDR3 bases: TGTGCCAGCAGCTTTGGGCCGACAGGGGCCGGCTACACCTTC.

The chain couples TRBV5-1 to TRBJ2-2; TRBD2 is a possible D gene (6 bases). The germline gives CDR1 SGHRS, CDR2 YFSETQ. Between the trimmed V and J ends, which lost 2 bases and 2 bases, there was a span of 16 bases. This CDR3 spans 17 amino acids. CDR3 protein: CASSFSAGGFNTGELFF. The DNA for the CDR3 is TGCGCCAGCAGCTTCTCAGCGGGCGGATTCAACACCGGGGAGCTGTTTTTT.

The V and J genes are TRBV7-3 and TRBJ1-4, with D unclear. The CDR3 length is 16 residues. V gave up 5 bases and J gave up 5 bases, with 18 bases separating them. Per the germline V gene, CDR1 is SGHTA and CDR2 is FQGTGA. The CDR3 nucleotides are TGTGCCAGCAGCCCCCCTCTGGGTAAGGAGAATGAAAAACTGTTTTTT. Translated, it gives CASSPPLGKENEKLFF.

V is TRBV27 and J is TRBJ2-7; no clear D gene. Germline assignment: CDR1 MNHEY and CDR2 SMNVEV (reference sequence). The CDR3 contains 13 residues. V lost 5 bases and J lost 4, with 12 bases in between. CDR3 nucleotides: TGTGCCAGCAGTCCCCCGGAACGGTACGAGCAGTACTTC. This sequence encodes CASSPPERYEQYF.

The rearrangement joins TRBV5-1 to TRBJ1-5; D is unresolved. The germline V gene encodes CDR1 SGHRS and CDR2 YFSETQ. V gave up 1 base and J gave up 1 base, with 9 bases separating them. This CDR3 is 15 amino acids long. CDR3 sequence: CASSLQGFSNQPQHF. CDR3 in DNA: TGCGCCAGCAGCTTGCAAGGATTCAGCAATCAGCCCCAGCATTTT.

This rearrangement joins TRBV18 to TRBJ1-3; tentative D call: TRBD1 (5 bases). V was trimmed by 8 bases and J by 0 bases, leaving 11 bases between them. The germline gives CDR1 KGHSH, CDR2 LQKENI. The CDR3 consists of 14 residues. The CDR3 loop reads CASRDGTSGNTIYF. In nucleotides, the CDR3 is TGTGCCAGCCGGGACGGAACCTCTGGAAACACCATATATTTT.

This clone was seen a few times. V usage is TRBV5-1 and J usage is TRBJ1-6; a weak D match, TRBD1 (5 bases). There are 16 residues in the CDR3. Trimming pared 3 bases from V and 5 bases from J, leaving 15 bases between. Germline lookup yields CDR1 SGHRS and CDR2 YFSETQ. CDR3 residues: CASSSAQGPNNSPLHF. DNA of the CDR3: TGCGCCAGCAGCTCCGCCCAGGGTCCCAATAATTCACCCCTCCACTTT.

The rearrangement joins TRBV11-2 to TRBJ2-7, with a tentative D call TRBD2 (6 bases). Germline-derived CDR1 and CDR2 are SGHAT and FQNNGV. CDR3 size: 14 residues. V lost 1 base to trimming and J lost 1 base, with 8 bases between them. In DNA, the CDR3 is TGTGCCAGCAGCTTAGGTCGGGGGTCCTACGAGCAGTACTTC. Translation gives CASSLGRGSYEQYF.

This chain uses TRBV12-2 with TRBJ1-4; the table gives TRBD1 as D, unverified against the DNA. TRBV12-2 is recorded as a pseudogene. The CDR3 is made up of 14 amino acids. The CDR3 spells CASRLCQVNEKLFF. The CDR3 nucleotides are TGTGCAAGTCGCTTGTGCCAGGTTAATGAAAAACTGTTTTTT.

The chain is built from TRBV5-1 and TRBJ1-1; weak D call: TRBD1 (6 bases). CDR1 is SGHRS and CDR2 is YFSETQ in the germline V gene. V was clipped by 2 bases and J by 3 bases, with 23 bases between them. The CDR3 extends over 18 amino acids. The CDR3 loop is CASSFAPLGSAGDTEAFF. The CDR3 region has the DNA TGCGCCAGCAGCTTTGCCCCCCTCGGGTCGGCAGGGGACACTGAAGCTTTCTTT.

The rearrangement joins TRBV6-1 to TRBJ2-1; 7 bases line up with TRBD1. Trimming took 6 bases from V and 8 from J; bases not matched to a gene: 10. The CDR3 covers 14 residues. The germline V gene has CDR1 MNHNS and CDR2 SASEGT. The CDR3 bases are TGTGCCAGCAGAAGACAGGGCGTAATCTATGAGCAGTTCTTC. Translating gives CASRRQGVIYEQFF.

This clone appeared once. The genes are TRBV10-1 and TRBJ2-5; 16 positions match TRBD2. From germline, CDR1 is WNHNN and CDR2 SYGVQD (reference sequence). V lost 4 bases to trimming and J lost 2 bases; unmatched junction nucleotides: 4. The CDR3 length is 17 residues. The CDR3 reads CASSAGLAGGLQETQYF. CDR3 bases: TGCGCCAGCAGTGCGGGACTAGCGGGGGGGCTTCAAGAGACCCAGTACTTC.

The V and J genes are TRBV20-1 and TRBJ1-1, with a tentative D call TRBD1 (5 bases). The CDR3 has 11 amino acids. Germline V gene lookup returns CDR1 DFQATT and CDR2 SNEGSKA (reference sequence). This chain's CDR3 is CSAGRSTEAFF. The CDR3 region has the DNA TGCAGCGCAGGGAGGAGCACTGAAGCTTTCTTT.

This chain joins TRBV6-6 and TRBJ2-7; 9 nucleotides align to TRBD2. Germline V gene sequence: CDR1 MNHNY, CDR2 SVGAGI (reference sequence). This CDR3 is built from 16 residues. V dropped 2 bases and J dropped 7; count of bases not matched to a gene: 12. The CDR3 loop is CASSYPGGGVTGEQYF. Here the CDR3 DNA reads TGTGCCAGCAGTTACCCAGGCGGGGGGGTAACGGGGGAGCAGTACTTC.

This chain uses TRBV6-5 with TRBJ1-1; maybe TRBD1 (5 bases). Germline V lookup: CDR1 MNHEY, CDR2 SVGAGI. The germline V and J ends were trimmed by 6 bases and 5 bases, with 16 bases remaining between them. This CDR3 has 14 residues. Here the CDR3 reads CASSPGTLWTEAFF. The DNA of the CDR3 is TGTGCCAGCAGCCCTGGGACGTTATGGACTGAAGCTTTCTTT.

J is TRBJ2-5 and V is TRBV9; 10 nucleotides agree with TRBD1. Germline values: CDR1 SGDLS, CDR2 YYNGEE. Trimming at V came to 4 bases and at J to 7 bases, leaving 7 bases not matched to a gene. The CDR3 has 14 amino acids. Here the CDR3 reads CASSRGQGFATQYF. CDR3 coding DNA: TGTGCCAGCAGCCGGGGACAGGGGTTTGCGACCCAGTACTTC.

The chain uses TRBV12-5 and TRBJ1-6, with 7 bases aligning to TRBD1. Germline V gives CDR1 LGHNT, CDR2 FRNRAP. The CDR3 has 16 residues. Losses at the gene ends were 5 bases for V and 8 bases for J; bases not matched to a gene: 12. CDR3 DNA: TGTGCTAGTGGTAACGACAGGGCCCCCGAGTATTCACCCCTCCACTTT. This encodes CASGNDRAPEYSPLHF.

V is TRBV9 and J is TRBJ1-1, with D uncertain. The germline V gene encodes CDR1 SGDLS and CDR2 YYNGEE. The CDR3 sequence is 15 residues long. Trimming cost V 4 bases and J 0 bases, with 13 bases left between them. As DNA, the CDR3 is TGTGCCAGCAGCAGCCTGGACCGCCTGAACACTGAAGCTTTCTTT. It yields the protein CASSSLDRLNTEAFF. Looking up the rest from reference TRBV9 and TRBJ1-1 gives the full variable domain: DSGVTQTPKHLITATGQRVTLRCSPRSGDLSVYWYQQSLDQGLQFLIQYYNGEERAKGNILERFSAQQFPDLHSELNLSSLELGDSALYFCASSSLDRLNTEAFFGQGTRLTVV.

In DNA, the CDR3 is TGTGCCAGCAACAAAGGGGGGTCTTCCTACGAGCAGTACTTC. As protein: CASNKGGSSYEQYF. The chain links TRBV7-9 to TRBJ2-7, with D tentatively TRBD1 or TRBD2 (6 bases each). There are 14 residues in the CDR3. V lost 7 bases, J lost 1 base, and 14 bases lay in between. Germline CDR1 and CDR2: SEHNR and FQNEAQ (reference sequence).

The rearrangement links TRBV6-4 to TRBJ2-1; 11 positions agree with TRBD2. This CDR3 is 15 amino acids long. CDR1 is MRHNA and CDR2 is SNTAGT in the germline V gene. Trimming cost V 2 bases and J 7 bases; bases outside gene matches: 4. The CDR3 is CASSDGTSGGNEQFF. For the CDR3, the DNA is TGTGCCAGCAGTGACGGGACTAGCGGAGGGAATGAGCAGTTCTTC.

This clone was recorded a few times. This chain connects TRBV2 to TRBJ1-2; TRBD1 aligns across 7 bases. This CDR3 contains 15 residues. V gave up 5 bases and J gave up 4 bases; unmatched junction bases: 10. CDR1 is SNHLY, CDR2 FYNNEI, per germline. The CDR3 protein is CASSPQKGQPYGYTF. The CDR3 DNA is TGTGCCAGCAGTCCACAGAAGGGACAGCCCTATGGCTACACCTTC.

J is TRBJ1-2 and V is TRBV6-5; TRBD1 is a possible D gene (5 bases). This CDR3 comprises 13 residues. In germline, CDR1 is MNHEY, CDR2 SVGAGI. V lost 2 bases, J lost 4 bases, and 8 bases lay in between. CDR3 DNA: TGTGCCAGCAGTTACCTGGGGGGCTATGGCTACACCTTC. Amino acids: CASSYLGGYGYTF.

The rearrangement links TRBV15 to TRBJ2-1; 12 bases line up with TRBD2. V shed 2 bases and J 0 bases; nucleotides not matched to a gene: 5. Germline lookup yields CDR1 LNHNV and CDR2 YYDKDF (reference sequence). The CDR3 runs to 18 residues. For the CDR3, the DNA is TGTGCCACCAGCAGACTTGCGACTAGCGGGGGCTCCTACAATGAGCAGTTCTTC. This gives the protein CATSRLATSGGSYNEQFF.

The rearrangement joins TRBV7-3 to TRBJ2-1, with TRBD2 matching over 8 bases. The germline V gene encodes CDR1 SGHTA and CDR2 FQGTGA. CDR3 length: 15 residues. J gave up 2 bases and V 5 bases, and 5 bases lay outside the gene matches. CDR3 in amino acids: CASSLGRGAYNEQFF. CDR3 nucleotides: TGTGCCAGCAGCCTCGGGCGGGGGGCCTACAATGAGCAGTTCTTC.

The chain has TRBV6-5 and TRBJ1-5; no clear D. Germline lookup yields CDR1 MNHEY and CDR2 SVGAGI. V lost 2 bases and J lost 4, with 9 bases in between. This CDR3 contains 14 residues. The CDR3 sequence is CASSYVYGNQPQHF. The CDR3 DNA reads TGTGCCAGCAGTTACGTTTACGGAAATCAGCCCCAGCATTTT.

V and J are TRBV19 and TRBJ2-3, with D perhaps given as TRBD1 or TRBD2 (6 bases each). Per germline, CDR1 LNHDA and CDR2 SQIVND (reference sequence). The length of the CDR3 is 14 residues. V lost 9 bases to trimming and J lost 4 bases, with 17 bases between them. As DNA, the CDR3 is TGTGCCAGCCACCAGGGACGGGGGCCAGATACGCAGTATTTT. Its protein is CASHQGRGPDTQYF.